This T cell receptor (beta chain) was captured by sequencing in a study of blood T cell repertoires in COVID-19. Across the study: Spain, Italy and the United States supplied samples that represented acute and convalescent COVID-19. Sample material is recorded as cDNA or gDNA derived from T cells, B-cell-depleted T cells, or PBMCs.

Measured with immunoSEQ multiplex PCR; TCRdb has only the in-frame clones, and not every one. There are around 300,000 clones in the sample; roughly nine tenths occur only once, and approximately 2.4% lies in the top ten. The CDR3 is made up of 15 amino acids. V was clipped by 4 bases and J by 3 bases; unmatched bases: 10. Germline loops: CDR1 SGHDT, CDR2 YYEEEE. Participants had their cohort set by participant-reported clinical history. Cohort 3 donors counted as recovered after two negative PCRs, clearance, or resolved symptoms. The material sequenced was PBMCs or T cells enriched from blood (not recorded which). The source is a woman aged 18-29 years who had recovered from COVID-19. V usage is TRBV5-6 and J usage is TRBJ2-7; 7 bases agree with TRBD2. The CDR3 reads CASSEPGEGYYEQYF. For the CDR3, the DNA is TGTGCCAGCAGCGAGCCCGGGGAGGGATACTACGAGCAGTACTTC.